These T cell receptor beta chains were read from a single sample in a study of blood T cells in healthy people across ages. TCRdb reprocessed the 5' RACE reads via MiXCR and lists one record per CDR3 protein. Among fewer than 600,000 distinct CDR3 sequences listed, around 27% were seen once. These data also featured in a second study, about T cells of mothers and their children.

The sample taken for sequencing was blood. Receptors originate from a boy between 2 and 10 years old in good health. CDR3s include the opening cysteine and the closing phenylalanine or tryptophan. Each record gives: J gene, D gene, clone size, V gene, CDR3 protein, CDR3 DNA. D genes are given only for firm matches. The size of a clone is reported for some rows only, either as once, few or many, or as a class for expanded clones.

TRBJ2-2,TRBD1,few,TRBV6-1,CASNKGAANTGELFF,TGTGCCAGCAACAAGGGGGCCGCGAACACCGGGGAGCTGTTTTTT
TRBJ1-2,.,.,TRBV2,CASTTGTNYGYTF,TGTGCCAGTACAACCGGGACTAACTATGGCTACACCTTC
TRBJ2-6,.,.,TRBV2,CASSDIQPSGANVLTF,TGTGCCAGCAGTGACATACAGCCCTCTGGGGCCAACGTCCTGACTTTC
TRBJ2-7,.,.,TRBV28,CASSIPLGPYEQYF,TGTGCCAGCAGTATCCCTTTGGGTCCCTACGAGCAGTACTTC
TRBJ2-3,.,few,TRBV27,CASSSPWRGSDTQYF,TGTGCCAGCAGTTCTCCCTGGAGGGGGTCAGATACGCAGTATTTT
TRBJ2-5,TRBD1,.,TRBV6-2/TRBV6-3,CASSFDRGLQETQYF,TGTGCCAGCAGCTTTGACAGGGGATTACAAGAGACCCAGTACTTC
TRBJ2-2,TRBD2,few,TRBV24-1,CATSAPVERGEAGELFF,TGTGCCACCAGTGCCCCGGTGGAGCGGGGGGAAGCCGGGGAGCTGTTTTTT
TRBJ2-7,TRBD1,.,TRBV3-1,CASSQVGQGISSYEQYF,TGTGCCAGCAGCCAAGTTGGACAGGGCATTAGCTCCTACGAGCAGTACTTC
TRBJ1-2,.,.,TRBV4-2,CASSQISSTGPHYGYTF,TGTGCCAGCAGCCAAATCTCCTCGACGGGCCCCCACTATGGCTACACCTTC
TRBJ2-7,.,.,TRBV5-1,CASSLEQGGGYEQYF,TGCGCCAGCAGCTTAGAACAGGGAGGTGGGTACGAGCAGTACTTC
TRBJ2-3,TRBD2,few,TRBV12-3/TRBV12-4,CASRGLAGRTDTQYF,TGTGCCAGCAGGGGACTAGCGGGACGCACAGATACGCAGTATTTT
TRBJ2-4,TRBD2,.,TRBV15,CATSRVQREFKNIQYF,TGTGCCACCAGCAGAGTTCAGCGGGAGTTCAAAAACATTCAGTACTTC
TRBJ1-2,.,.,TRBV12-3/TRBV12-4,CASSPPRDNYGYTF,TGTGCCAGCAGCCCCCCCAGGGATAACTATGGCTACACCTTC
TRBJ2-3,TRBD2,few,TRBV2,CASSPPGLVAPGGQYF,TGTGCCAGCAGTCCGCCGGGACTAGTAGCCCCCGGTGGGCAGTATTTT
TRBJ1-1,.,few,TRBV29-1,CSTLDVVGTEAFF,TGCAGCACTCTAGACGTGGTGGGCACTGAAGCTTTCTTT
TRBJ2-3,TRBD2,.,TRBV2,CASSRGGTSTDTQYF,TGTGCCAGCAGCCGGGGGGGCACAAGCACAGATACGCAGTATTTT
TRBJ2-2,.,few,TRBV12-3/TRBV12-4,CASSLRGSTGELFF,TGTGCCAGCAGCTTACGGGGATCCACCGGGGAGCTGTTTTTT
TRBJ1-2,.,.,TRBV29-1,CSVVTPRGVNYGYTF,TGCAGCGTTGTCACCCCACGGGGCGTAAACTATGGCTACACCTTC
TRBJ2-1,TRBD2,few,TRBV9,CASSVEAGEQFF,TGTGCCAGCAGCGTAGAAGCGGGGGAGCAGTTCTTC
TRBJ2-7,.,many,TRBV6-5,CASSYGLPESGEQYF,TGTGCCAGCAGTTACGGGCTACCCGAGTCAGGAGAGCAGTACTTC
TRBJ2-7,TRBD1,.,TRBV11-2,CASSLGTGASFYEQYF,TGTGCCAGCAGCTTAGGTACAGGGGCCAGCTTCTACGAGCAGTACTTC
TRBJ2-1,TRBD2,.,TRBV3-1,CASSQAAGLAGGNEQFF,TGTGCCAGCAGCCAAGCAGCCGGACTAGCGGGGGGAAATGAGCAGTTCTTC
TRBJ1-5,TRBD1,few,TRBV20-1,CSARELQGANQPQHF,TGCAGTGCTAGAGAATTACAGGGGGCTAATCAGCCCCAGCATTTT
TRBJ1-1,.,few,TRBV7-2,CASSFATSVGTEAFF,TGTGCCAGCAGCTTCGCAACTTCGGTCGGCACTGAAGCTTTCTTT
TRBJ2-5,.,.,TRBV10-3,CAISAQLETQYF,TGTGCCATCAGCGCCCAGTTGGAGACCCAGTACTTC
TRBJ1-5,.,few,TRBV7-2,CASSDSGYQPQHF,TGTGCCAGCAGCGATTCTGGGTATCAGCCCCAGCATTTT
TRBJ2-5,.,.,TRBV5-5,CASSPEGIQETQYF,TGTGCCAGCAGCCCTGAAGGAATTCAAGAGACCCAGTACTTC
TRBJ2-1,TRBD2,.,TRBV5-1,CASSSGLVGNEQFF,TGCGCCAGCAGCTCGGGACTAGTAGGCAATGAGCAGTTCTTC
TRBJ2-7,.,.,TRBV20-1,CSARPQGDWYEQYF,TGCAGTGCTAGACCACAGGGAGATTGGTACGAGCAGTACTTC
TRBJ1-2,TRBD1,.,TRBV28,CASSGTGHHYGYTF,TGTGCCAGCAGCGGGACAGGACATCACTATGGCTACACCTTC
TRBJ1-1,.,few,TRBV25-1,CASGPGRENTEAFF,TGTGCCAGCGGCCCGGGCAGGGAGAACACTGAAGCTTTCTTT
TRBJ2-1,.,many,TRBV18,CASSPPRARGGEQFF,TGTGCCAGCTCACCACCGAGGGCTAGAGGCGGGGAGCAGTTCTTC